This T cell receptor beta chain was sequenced in a study of T cell responses to AZD1222 COVID-19 vaccine. In the case of this clone: As yet, its antigen is unknown.

Study outcomes and limitations: Spike-specific TCR breadth and depth both grew after two AZD1222 doses.

Clones were sequenced by immunoSEQ multiplex PCR, and TCRdb holds only the in-frame ones, with some missing. This table holds around 59,000 clones, roughly nine tenths found once. The CDR3 runs 13 residues. Trimming cost V 3 bases and J 6 bases; bases outside gene matches: 2. Per the germline V gene, CDR1 is LNHNV and CDR2 is YYDKDF (reference sequence). The V call is TRBV15, the J call TRBJ1-2, with 9 bases aligning to TRBD1. This clonotype was obtained from an adult who received the AZD1222 COVID-19 vaccine. The starting material was peripheral blood, obtained 28 days after the second AZD1222 dose. CDR3 region: CATSSGTGNGYTF. CDR3 nucleotide sequence: TGTGCCACCAGCAGCGGGACAGGGAATGGCTACACCTTC.